Included here is one TCR beta chain sequence, with context. The record originates from a study of blood T cell repertoires in COVID-19. Germline CDR1 reads LGHDT; CDR2 reads YNNKEL (reference sequence). V was pared by 2 bases and J by 3 bases, with 8 bases between. CDR3 length: 14 residues. Per the original data handling: Quantification of nucleated cells was approximated via reference gene primer amplification. Assay used: immunoSEQ multiplex PCR; TCRdb lists only in-frame clones, some missing. For V, J and clone size, that table is used; D and trimming come from the DNA. Among about 73,000 clones listed, 70% to 85% were seen once.

Input material: peripheral blood. V and J are TRBV3-1 (or the pseudogene TRBV3-2) and TRBJ1-5; weak D call: TRBD1 (6 bases). The receptor's source is a woman aged 55-70 years with acute or convalescent COVID-19. DNA of the CDR3: TGTGCCAGCAGCCAAACAGGGCTCAATCAGCCCCAGCATTTT. This encodes CASSQTGLNQPQHF.